The present T cell receptor beta chain was sequenced within a study of CXCR3-negative and CXCR3-positive naive CD8 T cells. Study conclusions and caveats: CXCR3-expressing naive cells carried TRB CDR3s more hydrophobic than those of CXCR3-negative naive cells.

This CDR3 is built from 16 residues. The V gene's germline CDR1 is MDHEN and CDR2 SYDVKM. With respect to this clonotype: Its antigen is currently unknown.

5' RACE that incorporated UMI labels was used to prepare the TRB cDNA libraries. No DNA is given; TCRdb re-called the 5' RACE reads and lists each CDR3 protein once. The clone table shows about 150,000 distinct CDR3 sequences, with the ten largest holding 0.45% to 0.55%. Input material: naive CXCR3+ CD8+ T cells from blood. Indicated subset: CD45RO-CCR7+CD27+CD95- naive CD8+ T cells expressing CXCR3 (TNR3+). The rearrangement links TRBV28 to TRBJ2-7; absent DNA, TCRdb's TRBD1 call cannot be checked. The clonotype comes from a human donor in good health. Some clones in this sample may be carry-over from other donors' samples. CDR3 sequence reads: CATSFRGTGGFHEQYF.